One and the same sample provided the 25 T cell receptor beta chains below, sequenced in a study of blood T cell repertoires in COVID-19. Sequencing used immunoSEQ multiplex PCR; TCRdb keeps in-frame clones, though not all of them. The sample shows about 74,000 clones, 80% of them seen only once. Sample: peripheral blood. These receptors were taken from a human donor in a cohort sampled during active COVID-19.

V gene TRBV30 combines with J gene TRBJ2-7; TRBD1 might be the D (5 bases). The CDR3 runs 12 residues. Trimming removed 5 bases from V and 1 base from J, with 9 bases in between. Germline V gives CDR1 GTSNPN, CDR2 SVGIG (reference sequence). The CDR3: CAWEQGSYEQYF. For the CDR3, the DNA is TGTGCCTGGGAGCAGGGTTCCTACGAGCAGTACTTC.

This clone was seen only once. This chain connects TRBV30 to TRBJ2-7, with a tentative D call TRBD2 (5 bases). Germline lookup yields CDR1 GTSNPN and CDR2 SVGIG (reference sequence). V was clipped by 5 bases and J by 5 bases, with 13 bases between them. The CDR3 sequence is 12 residues long. Written as DNA, the CDR3 is TGTGCCTGGGGCTCCCGTAGCGACGAGCAGTACTTC. Translation: CAWGSRSDEQYF.

This clone came up a few times. This sequence joins TRBV7-9 and TRBJ2-5, with D perhaps TRBD1 (6 bases). Trimming took 0 bases from V and 5 from J, leaving 10 bases between them. Germline assignment: CDR1 SEHNR and CDR2 FQNEAQ (reference sequence). CDR3 length: 14 amino acids. Written as DNA, the CDR3 is TGTGCCAGCAGCTTAGCCCAGGGGTTGGAGACCCAGTACTTC. It codes for CASSLAQGLETQYF. The full variable domain, completed using reference TRBV7-9 and TRBJ2-5, is DTGVSQNPRHKITKRGQNVTFRCDPISEHNRLYWYRQTLGQGPEFLTYFQNEAQLEKSRLLSDRFSAERPKGSFSTLEIQRTEQGDSAMYLCASSLAQGLETQYFGPGTRLLVL.

The chain links TRBV11-3 to TRBJ2-3, with D tentatively TRBD1 (6 bases). This CDR3 comprises 15 residues. V lost 4 bases, J lost 0 bases, and 11 bases lay in between. CDR1 SGHNT and CDR2 YENEEA come from the germline V gene. This CDR3 reads CASSWPGQSTDTQYF. In DNA form, the CDR3 reads TGTGCCAGCAGCTGGCCGGGACAAAGCACAGATACGCAGTATTTT.

The chain joins TRBV6-2 or TRBV6-3 to TRBJ2-6; 10 bases map to TRBD1. This CDR3 has 20 amino acids. The J segment lost 1 base and the V segment lost 7 bases, leaving 16 bases of the junction unmatched. The germline CDR1 and CDR2 sequences are MNHEY and SVGEGT. CDR3 protein: CASTPRWRDRGGSGANVLTF. The CDR3 nucleotides read TGTGCCAGCACCCCCCGATGGCGGGACAGGGGTGGATCTGGGGCCAACGTCCTGACTTTC.

This chain joins TRBV10-2 and TRBJ2-7; no clear D gene. Trimming shortened V by 3 bases and J by 0 bases, and 9 bases separated the two germline ends. The CDR3 has 14 residues. Germline V gene sequence: CDR1 WSHSY, CDR2 SAAADI. CDR3 in amino acids: CASSDRKSSYEQYF. The CDR3 DNA follows: TGCGCCAGCAGTGACAGGAAAAGCTCCTACGAGCAGTACTTC.

The chain uses TRBV30 and TRBJ2-1; a possible D gene is TRBD1 (5 bases). CDR3 length equals 14 residues. V was cut by 2 bases and J by 6 bases, with 14 bases left in between. The V gene's germline CDR1 is GTSNPN and CDR2 SVGIG (reference sequence). CDR3 nucleotides: TGTGCCTGGAGTCGTTATTCACAGGCCAATGAGCAGTTCTTC. This gives the protein CAWSRYSQANEQFF. Complete variable domain (other parts from reference TRBV30 and TRBJ2-1): SQTIHQWPATLVQPVGSPLSLECTVEGTSNPNLYWYRQAAGRGLQLLFYSVGIGQISSEVPQNLSASRPQDRQFILSSKKLLLSDSGFYLCAWSRYSQANEQFFGPGTRLTVL.

This sequence joins TRBV6-2 or TRBV6-3 and TRBJ1-2; weak D call: TRBD1 (6 bases). Germline V CDR1 and CDR2: MNHEY, SVGEGT. The CDR3 covers 12 residues. Between the trimmed V and J ends, which lost 1 base and 12 bases, there was a span of 12 bases. CDR3 nucleotide sequence: TGTGCCAGCAGTTACTTGACAGGAAGCGACACCTTC. It is translated as CASSYLTGSDTF.

The V call is TRBV5-1, the J call TRBJ2-3, with no clear D. This CDR3 has 13 amino acids. Deletions cut 2 bases from V and 2 bases from J, with 6 bases between. Germline CDR1 reads SGHRS; CDR2 reads YFSETQ. For the CDR3, the DNA is TGCGCCAGCAGCTTACAGCCCACAGATACGCAGTATTTT. It is translated as CASSLQPTDTQYF.

This clone was detected only once. This CDR3 reads CATGRGDSYEQYV. The CDR3 nucleotides read TGTGCCACCGGGAGAGGAGACAGCTACGAGCAGTACGTC. The chain combines TRBV10-3 with TRBJ2-7, with a tentative D call TRBD2 (6 bases). Trimming shortened V by 10 bases and J by 3 bases, and 16 bases separated the two germline ends. CDR1 is ENHRY, CDR2 SYGVKD, per germline. The CDR3 has 13 residues.

This clone was counted ten times or more. The genes are TRBV20-1 and TRBJ2-3; no clear D. Trimming shortened V by 3 bases and J by 0 bases, and 7 bases separated the two germline ends. CDR3 length: 13 amino acids. Germline V gives CDR1 DFQATT, CDR2 SNEGSKA (reference sequence). The CDR3 DNA reads TGCAGTGCTAGTTTGTCTAGCACAGATACGCAGTATTTT. Translation: CSASLSSTDTQYF.

This clone was observed a few times. In DNA form, the CDR3 reads TGTGCCACCAGTGATGGACAGGCATTTAGCAATCAGCCCCAGCATTTT. It is translated as CATSDGQAFSNQPQHF. The chain recombines TRBV24-1 with TRBJ1-5; 7 nucleotides agree with TRBD1. The CDR3 contains 16 residues. The junction had 4 bases not matched to a gene; V was cut back by 3 bases and J by 0 bases. Germline CDR1 is KGHDR and CDR2 is SFDVKD.

This clone has just a few counts. This chain uses TRBV4-1 with TRBJ2-7, with 9 bases lining up with TRBD2. The germline gives CDR1 MGHRA, CDR2 YSYEKL. The length of the CDR3 is 15 residues. The V and J ends lost 8 bases and 0 bases, in that order; junction bases with no gene match: 8. Here the CDR3 reads CASQLSSGVSYEQYF. The CDR3 DNA sequence: TGCGCCAGCCAGCTTTCTAGCGGGGTCTCCTACGAGCAGTACTTC.

The rearrangement links TRBV7-2 to TRBJ1-6, with a possible D match to TRBD1 (5 bases). Trimming cost V 0 bases and J 10 bases, with 13 bases left between them. The germline V gene encodes CDR1 SGHTA and CDR2 FQGNSA. The CDR3 is made up of 15 amino acids. In nucleotides, the CDR3 is TGTGCCAGCAGCTTAGCGTACGGGGGAGGGTCACCCCTCCACTTT. It is translated as CASSLAYGGGSPLHF.

V is TRBV5-1 and J is TRBJ2-1; D not certain. The CDR3 totals 15 residues. Looked up from germline, CDR1 is SGHRS and CDR2 is YFSETQ. V lost 2 bases and J 5 bases, leaving 14 bases between the germline ends. The CDR3 DNA reads as TGCGCCAGCAGCTTATATCTAGGAGCCGACAATGAGCAGTTCTTC. Encoded protein: CASSLYLGADNEQFF.

About this clone: This sample also contains other DNA sequences that code for the same CDR3. The V gene is TRBV7-2, the J gene TRBJ1-6; 10 nucleotides align to TRBD1. Germline trimming cut 3 bases from V and 10 bases from J; bases unmatched to any gene: 3. The CDR3 spans 14 residues. Germline V gene sequence: CDR1 SGHTA, CDR2 FQGNSA. CDR3 residues: CASSLGQGSSPLHF. CDR3 coding DNA: TGTGCCAGCAGCTTGGGACAGGGGTCGTCACCCCTCCACTTT.

The chain uses TRBV2 and TRBJ2-3, with D perhaps matching TRBD2 (6 bases). V lost 8 bases, J lost 7 bases, and 16 bases lay in between. Germline V gene sequence: CDR1 SNHLY, CDR2 FYNNEI. The CDR3 is 13 amino acids. The CDR3 nucleotides read TGTGCCAGCGGGGGACTGGGTAAACATACGCAGTATTTT. Translation: CASGGLGKHTQYF. Drawing the rest from reference TRBV2 and TRBJ2-3, the complete variable domain is EPEVTQTPSHQVTQMGQEVILRCVPISNHLYFYWYRQILGQKVEFLVSFYNNEISEKSEIFDDQFSVERPDGSNFTLKIRSTKLEDSAMYFCASGGLGKHTQYFGPGTRLTVL.

This clone turned up a few times. J is TRBJ2-1 and V is TRBV7-9; 9 bases match TRBD1. The CDR3 consists of 14 residues. V trimming: 4 bases; J trimming: 7 bases; junction bases outside the gene matches: 5. The germline V gene encodes CDR1 SEHNR and CDR2 FQNEAQ (reference sequence). CDR3: CASSSTGGLNEQFF. In DNA form, the CDR3 reads TGTGCCAGCAGCTCAACAGGGGGCCTAAATGAGCAGTTCTTC. Drawing the rest from reference TRBV7-9 and TRBJ2-1, the complete variable domain is DTGVSQNPRHKITKRGQNVTFRCDPISEHNRLYWYRQTLGQGPEFLTYFQNEAQLEKSRLLSDRFSAERPKGSFSTLEIQRTEQGDSAMYLCASSSTGGLNEQFFGPGTRLTVL.

This clone was recorded a few times. The rearrangement uses TRBV19 and TRBJ1-2, with D possibly matching TRBD1 (6 bases). Trimming removed 1 base from V and 7 bases from J, with 13 bases in between. In germline, CDR1 is LNHDA, CDR2 SQIVND (reference sequence). This CDR3 region has 14 residues. The chain's CDR3 is CASSIGGPGAGYTF. The CDR3 nucleotides read TGTGCCAGTAGTATAGGGGGGCCAGGGGCTGGCTACACCTTC.

This chain's CDR3 is CASSPAGTRGLQTQYF. The CDR3 DNA follows: TGTGCCAGCAGTCCCGCCGGGACTAGAGGGCTTCAGACCCAGTACTTC. This chain connects TRBV2 to TRBJ2-5; 8 positions match TRBD2. CDR3 size: 16 residues. Germline CDR1 and CDR2: SNHLY and FYNNEI. V gave up 5 bases and J gave up 6 bases; unmatched junction bases: 14.

The gene calls are TRBV10-2 and TRBJ1-4, with a weak D call TRBD1 (6 bases). V was clipped by 6 bases and J by 4 bases, with 15 bases between them. CDR1 and CDR2 (germline): WSHSY, SAAADI. This CDR3 has 15 amino acids. CDR3 sequence: CASRDVSRGNEKLFF. CDR3 nucleotide sequence: TGCGCCAGCAGGGACGTTAGCAGGGGTAATGAAAAACTGTTTTTT.

CDR3 amino acids: CASRVTGAQNTEAFF. In DNA form, the CDR3 reads TGTGCCAGCAGAGTAACAGGGGCTCAGAACACTGAAGCTTTCTTT. V gene TRBV2 combines with J gene TRBJ1-1, with 7 bases fitting TRBD1. In germline, CDR1 is SNHLY, CDR2 FYNNEI. V trimming: 6 bases; J trimming: 1 base; junction bases outside the gene matches: 8. CDR3 length: 15 amino acids.

This chain joins TRBV6-2 or TRBV6-3 and TRBJ1-5; no reliable D call. V shed 2 bases and J shed 0 bases, with 5 bases lying between them. This CDR3 contains 14 residues. From germline, CDR1 is MNHEY and CDR2 SVGEGT. The CDR3 is CASSYGHSNQPQHF. The CDR3 DNA reads TGTGCCAGCAGTTACGGGCATAGCAATCAGCCCCAGCATTTT.

V gene TRBV7-9 combines with J gene TRBJ2-5; D call uncertain. The length of the CDR3 is 14 residues. Germline V gene data show CDR1 as SEHNR and CDR2 as FQNEAQ (reference sequence). V dropped 0 bases and J dropped 4 bases, with 9 bases sitting between them. The CDR3 DNA follows: TGTGCCAGCAGCTTAGCACTGTTTGGAGAGACCCAGTACTTC. As protein: CASSLALFGETQYF.

The V and J genes are TRBV6-5 and TRBJ1-1; no definite D call. With 6 bases removed from V and 0 bases from J, the gap between germline ends came to 11 bases. Germline V gives CDR1 MNHEY, CDR2 SVGAGI. The CDR3 covers 14 residues. The CDR3 sequence is CASRPTTMNTEAFF. The DNA for the CDR3 is TGTGCCAGCAGGCCGACTACCATGAACACTGAAGCTTTCTTT.